This TCR beta chain was found in a study of shared clonotypes between healthy human individuals. Study-level results: Non-shared clonotypes displayed generation probabilities falling below those of clonotypes present in all four donors.

On this clone: Its antigen is currently unknown.

Generated by immunoSEQ multiplex PCR, the TCRdb table keeps only in-frame clones and is missing some. The table includes approximately 500,000 clones, 90% to 97% detected once. V lost 2 bases and J lost 7; bases outside the gene matches: 10. CDR1 is SNHLY and CDR2 is FYNNEI in the germline V gene. This CDR3 is 16 amino acids long. Sequencing was done on a sample of naive CD4+ T cells sorted from blood. As for subset: CD45RA+ positively selected. V gene TRBV2 combines with J gene TRBJ2-2, with TRBD1 identical over 7 bases. The sequence derives from a woman between 25 and 40 years old in good health. The CDR3 DNA is TGTGCCAGCAGTGAATTGACAGGGCGTTTGAACGGGGAGCTGTTTTTT. Amino acids: CASSELTGRLNGELFF.